Sequencing of this TCR beta chain was carried out in a study of blood T cell repertoires in COVID-19. Per germline, CDR1 MGHRA and CDR2 YSYEKL. V lost 0 bases, J lost 5 bases, and 12 bases stayed unmatched. This CDR3 comprises 17 residues. This table comes from immunoSEQ multiplex PCR, and its TCRdb copy is limited to in-frame clones, with some not included. The table lists under 200,000 clones, approximately 91% of them singletons. The sequence derives from a young man with acute or convalescent COVID-19. The sequenced sample was peripheral blood. The chain is built from TRBV4-1 and TRBJ2-7; 8 bases are a match to TRBD1. The CDR3 DNA reads as TGCGCCAGCAGCCAAGATCTACTCAGGACAGGGAAAGACGAGCAGTACTTC. It yields the protein CASSQDLLRTGKDEQYF.